This T cell receptor (beta chain) was profiled in a study of control samples from healthy donors and cancer patients. The CDR3 consists of 16 residues. Trimming took off 1 base at V and 0 bases at J, with 11 bases between the two ends. CDR1 and CDR2 from the germline V gene are MGHRA and YSYEKL. Sequencing was performed with immunoSEQ multiplex PCR; in TCRdb, only in-frame clones are kept and a portion is missing. The sample lists 40,000 to 50,000 clones, roughly 65% occurring once. Only a few counts were recorded for this clone. The sequence came from a male donor with melanoma. The material sequenced was formalin-fixed, paraffin-embedded tissue. The chain couples TRBV4-1 to TRBJ2-3, with D possibly being TRBD2 (6 bases). Here the CDR3 DNA reads TGCGCCAGCAGCCAAGGCGGACTAATTAGCACAGATACGCAGTATTTT. Its translation: CASSQGGLISTDTQYF.